The subject of this entry is one T cell receptor beta chain. What it binds is unknown. Library construction for TCR beta used iRepertoire HTBI primers and Arm-PCR of CDR3 regions. TCRdb used MiXCR to reprocess the multiplex PCR reads, holding one entry per CDR3 protein. The top ten hold around 26% of the sample, which has a few hundred thousand distinct CDR3 sequences, 20% to 25% seen once. The sample originates from a study of regulatory T cells in long-lasting Graves disease. Overall study results and limits: The number of shared public clonotypes was higher in persistent patients (2,741) than new patients (over 900). Limited samples may have lowered accuracy.

V shed 1 base, J shed 4 bases, and the junction held 6 bases outside the gene matches. Germline V gene sequence: CDR1 SGHTA, CDR2 FQGNSA. The CDR3 runs to 15 residues. Time point given: persistent/refractory GD, antithyroid drugs over 5 years with positive TRAb. From RNA extracted from PBMCs, the TCR library was made. The peripheral blood volume drawn was approximately 9 milliliters, and it was collected into EDTA tubes. J is TRBJ2-7 and V is TRBV7-2; TRBD2 matches 8 bases. The sample consisted of peripheral blood mononuclear cells (PBMCs), taken when the disease was refractory, from a patient treated with antithyroid drugs. The sequence was obtained from a female donor with Graves disease. The chain's CDR3 is CASSLVVAGIYEQYF. CDR3 DNA sequence: TGTGCCAGCAGCTTAGTGGTAGCGGGGATATACGAGCAGTACTTC.